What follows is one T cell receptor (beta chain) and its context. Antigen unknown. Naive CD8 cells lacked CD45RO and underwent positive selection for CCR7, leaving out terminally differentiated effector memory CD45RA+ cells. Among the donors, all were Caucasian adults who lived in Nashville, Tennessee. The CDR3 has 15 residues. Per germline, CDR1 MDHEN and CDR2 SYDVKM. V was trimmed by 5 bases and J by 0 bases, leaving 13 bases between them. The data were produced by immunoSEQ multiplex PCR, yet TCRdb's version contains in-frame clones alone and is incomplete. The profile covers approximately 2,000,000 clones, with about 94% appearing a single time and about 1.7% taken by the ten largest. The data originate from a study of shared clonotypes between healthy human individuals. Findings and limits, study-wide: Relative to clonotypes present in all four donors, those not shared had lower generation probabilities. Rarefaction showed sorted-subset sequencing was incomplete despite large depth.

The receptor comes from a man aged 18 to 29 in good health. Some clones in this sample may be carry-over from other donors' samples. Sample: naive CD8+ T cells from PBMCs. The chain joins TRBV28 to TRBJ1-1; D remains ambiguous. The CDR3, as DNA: TGTGCCAGCAGTCGTACTCGGGAGGTGAACACTGAAGCTTTCTTT. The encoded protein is CASSRTREVNTEAFF.